Below are 29 T cell receptor beta chains sequenced from a single sample in a study of blood T cells in healthy people across ages. PCR was performed a second time for about 7 to 11 cycles using a sample-barcoded 5' primer and a J-beta primer mix. MiXCR, run by TCRdb on the 5' RACE reads, gives a single entry per CDR3 protein. This sample has 1.6 million or so distinct CDR3 sequences, with about 31% found just once. Sequencing input: blood. The receptor set was obtained from a young woman in good health.

The rearrangement uses TRBV7-3 and TRBJ2-7; D not resolved. The CDR3 sequence is 15 residues long. V gave up 5 bases and J gave up 0 bases, with 14 bases separating them. Germline lookup yields CDR1 SGHTA and CDR2 FQGTGA. The CDR3 loop is CASSPPRRFSYEQYF. The DNA for the CDR3 is TGTGCCAGCAGCCCCCCGCGCAGATTCTCCTACGAGCAGTACTTC.

This clonotype was observed at least ten times. The chain employs TRBV4-1 and TRBJ2-7, with TRBD2 matching over 7 bases. CDR1 and CDR2 from the germline V gene are MGHRA and YSYEKL. The CDR3 loop spans 16 amino acids. The trim removed 0 bases at V and 3 bases at J, leaving 8 bases unmatched. The CDR3 nucleotides are TGCGCCAGCAGCCAAGAGAAACGCGGGGGTCGCTACGAGCAGTACTTC. Translating it yields CASSQEKRGGRYEQYF.

As for this clonotype: At one of its ends the junction is not consistent with the germline gene, which may arise from a read error. The genes are TRBV4-2 and TRBJ1-1; D gene uncertain. There are 15 residues in the CDR3. Germline V gene data show CDR1 as LGHNA and CDR2 as YNFKEQ. The CDR3, as DNA: TGTGCCAGCAGCCAAGAGTACAGCGCAAACACCGAAGCTTTCTTT. Translation: CASSQEYSANTEAFF.

The V gene is TRBV11-2, the J gene TRBJ1-6; 11 bases map to TRBD1. CDR3 size: 18 residues. V shed 2 bases, J shed 9 bases, and the junction held 12 bases outside the gene matches. Germline V gene data show CDR1 as SGHAT and CDR2 as FQNNGV. Here the CDR3 reads CASSLRGGTGGVASPLHF. For the CDR3, the DNA is TGTGCCAGCAGCTTAAGGGGGGGGACAGGGGGTGTAGCTTCACCCCTCCACTTT.

The chain couples TRBV7-8 to TRBJ2-1, with D hard to call. Trimming removed 1 base from V and 1 base from J, with 8 bases in between. From germline, CDR1 is SGHVS and CDR2 FQNEAQ. This CDR3 has 15 amino acids. The DNA of the CDR3 is TGTGCCAGCAGCTTAGGTCTCTATTCCTACAATGAGCAGTTCTTC. It codes for CASSLGLYSYNEQFF.

CDR3 nucleotide sequence: TGTGCCACCAGTGATTCCCAACTGGGACAGGGTATGTTCGGGGAGCTGTTTTTT. It encodes CATSDSQLGQGMFGELFF. The chain combines TRBV24-1 with TRBJ2-2; 9 bases match TRBD1. Germline-derived CDR1 and CDR2 are KGHDR and SFDVKD. The CDR3 covers 18 residues. The junction had 13 bases not matched to a gene; V was cut back by 2 bases and J by 7 bases.

The chain uses TRBV4-1 and TRBJ2-1; TRBD1 matches at 8 bases. This CDR3 region has 15 residues. Germline assignment: CDR1 MGHRA and CDR2 YSYEKL. Losses at the gene ends were 0 bases for V and 7 bases for J; bases not matched to a gene: 5. In DNA, the CDR3 is TGCGCCAGCAGCCAAGAGATGACAGGGGATAATGAGCAGTTCTTC. Protein: CASSQEMTGDNEQFF.

CDR3 sequence (DNA): TGTGCCATCAGCGAACAAGCTAACTATGGCTACACCTTC. Its translation: CAISEQANYGYTF. V is TRBV10-3 and J is TRBJ1-2, with D unclear. The CDR3 runs to 13 residues. The germline V and J ends were trimmed by 6 bases and 0 bases, with 8 bases remaining between them. The germline gives CDR1 ENHRY, CDR2 SYGVKD.

This chain uses TRBV20-1 with TRBJ2-1, with 11 nucleotides matching TRBD2. This CDR3 spans 17 amino acids. V dropped 0 bases and J dropped 5; count of bases not matched to a gene: 9. Germline CDR1 is DFQATT and CDR2 is SNEGSKA (reference sequence). CDR3: CSARDFSGLAGNNEQFF. CDR3 coding DNA: TGCAGTGCTAGAGACTTTTCCGGACTAGCGGGTAACAATGAGCAGTTCTTC.

This clonotype has a count of ten or more. V and J are TRBV6-1 and TRBJ2-3, with D perhaps TRBD1 (6 bases). Trimming removed 6 bases at V and 0 bases at J, with 16 bases between. Germline V gives CDR1 MNHNS, CDR2 SASEGT. The CDR3 has 16 residues. Written as DNA, the CDR3 is TGTGCCAGCAGCATCATGGGGGCGACAAGCACAGATACGCAGTATTTT. It codes for CASSIMGATSTDTQYF.

The chain carries TRBV11-2 and TRBJ2-1; 10 bases line up with TRBD2. The germline CDR1 and CDR2 sequences are SGHAT and FQNNGV. CDR3 length: 17 amino acids. V was pared by 1 base and J by 4 bases, with 7 bases of the junction left unmatched. CDR3 DNA sequence: TGTGCCAGCAGCTTAGCATTGGCTAGCGGGGGATACAATGAGCAGTTCTTC. Protein product: CASSLALASGGYNEQFF.

This chain joins TRBV2 and TRBJ2-7; a possible D gene is TRBD2 (5 bases). The CDR3 length is 12 residues. Germline V CDR1 and CDR2: SNHLY, FYNNEI. The V end was cut by 5 bases, the J end by 4 bases, with 9 bases between. The CDR3 reads CASSRTHYEQYF. CDR3 nucleotides: TGTGCCAGCAGTCGGACTCATTACGAGCAGTACTTC.

This clonotype was found a few times. The V gene is TRBV27, the J gene TRBJ2-1, with 8 bases fitting TRBD1. The J segment lost 7 bases and the V segment lost 3 bases, leaving 11 bases of the junction unmatched. Germline V gives CDR1 MNHEY, CDR2 SMNVEV (reference sequence). The CDR3 spans 16 residues. The CDR3 DNA follows: TGTGCCAGCAGTTTGACTTATACAGGGGGAACTAATGAGCAGTTCTTC. Translated: CASSLTYTGGTNEQFF.

V is TRBV20-1 and J is TRBJ2-7; 13 bases are shared with TRBD2. CDR3 length equals 13 residues. V lost 4 bases to trimming and J lost 4 bases; unmatched junction nucleotides: 1. Germline V gene sequence: CDR1 DFQATT, CDR2 SNEGSKA (reference sequence). For the CDR3, the DNA is TGCAGTGCTAAGACTAGCGGGGGGTACGAGCAGTACTTC. Translation gives CSAKTSGGYEQYF.

The chain is built from TRBV5-5 and TRBJ1-5; maybe TRBD1 (5 bases). There are 16 residues in the CDR3. V dropped 1 base and J dropped 2 bases, with 13 bases sitting between them. From germline, CDR1 is SGHKS and CDR2 YYEKEE (reference sequence). CDR3 in amino acids: CASSLIAGGGNQPQHF. CDR3 in DNA: TGTGCCAGCAGCTTGATAGCCGGGGGTGGCAATCAGCCCCAGCATTTT.

This clonotype appeared many times. The gene calls are TRBV10-3 and TRBJ2-3, with unresolved D. This CDR3 region has 14 residues. The germline gives CDR1 ENHRY, CDR2 SYGVKD. CDR3 region: CAARPRPSTDTQYF. The CDR3 region has the DNA TGTGCGGCCCGCCCCCGACCTAGCACAGATACGCAGTATTTT.

The chain couples TRBV5-5 to TRBJ2-7, with 10 bases lining up with TRBD2. The CDR3 has 18 amino acids. Germline-derived CDR1 and CDR2 are SGHKS and YYEKEE (reference sequence). V dropped 5 bases and J dropped 6; count of bases not matched to a gene: 20. CDR3 in DNA: TGTGCCAGCAGGACCGGGACTAGCGTTCCTCTTGATTCGAGCGAGCAGTACTTC. It specifies CASRTGTSVPLDSSEQYF.

The chain uses TRBV5-1 and TRBJ2-1; D gene uncertain. V lost 7 bases and J lost 7, with 15 bases in between. Germline values: CDR1 SGHRS, CDR2 YFSETQ. This CDR3 is 13 amino acids long. For the CDR3, the DNA is TGCGCCAGCCAACCGACCCCAATAAATGAGCAGTTCTTC. Amino acid sequence: CASQPTPINEQFF.

Points on this clonotype: Mismatch with germline at one junction end may stem from a read error. V gene TRBV12-3 or TRBV12-4 combines with J gene TRBJ2-3; 10 nucleotides agree with TRBD2. The CDR3 runs to 15 residues. CDR3 loop: CAGSWASGSPDTQYF. The CDR3 bases are TGTGCCGGCAGTTGGGCTAGCGGGAGTCCAGATACGCAGTATTTT.

The gene calls are TRBV6-1 and TRBJ2-7; 14 bases match TRBD2. There are 16 residues in the CDR3. Unmatched junction bases numbered 4, after V lost 4 bases and J lost 2 bases. Germline values: CDR1 MNHNS, CDR2 SASEGT. For the CDR3, the DNA is TGTGCCAGCAGTGGAGGGACTAGCGGGAGCGCCTACGAGCAGTACTTC. Translating it yields CASSGGTSGSAYEQYF.

The table lists this clonotype with a few counts. One junction end does not reproduce the germline sequence, and a read error may be involved. The chain has TRBV20-1 and TRBJ2-7; no clear D gene. The DNA end favors TRBJ2-5, so the J call may be wrong. This CDR3 is 12 amino acids long. The germline V gene encodes CDR1 DFQATT and CDR2 SNEGSKA (reference sequence). The CDR3 here is CSARLLQGTQYF. DNA of the CDR3: TGCAGTGCTCGACTCCTCCAAGGGACCCAGTACTTC.

This clonotype was found many times. The V call is TRBV20-1, the J call TRBJ2-7; maybe TRBD1 (7 bases). Per germline, CDR1 DFQATT and CDR2 SNEGSKA (reference sequence). The CDR3 is 13 residues long. The ends were cut back, 1 base at V and 8 bases at J, with 15 bases in the middle. The CDR3 coding sequence is TGCAGTGCTAGAGTACAGACAGGGAGGCAGCAGTACTTC. Its protein is CSARVQTGRQQYF.

The J gene is TRBJ2-5, the V gene TRBV11-2; D call uncertain. Germline values: CDR1 SGHAT, CDR2 FQNNGV. Deletions cut 0 bases from V and 5 bases from J, with 19 bases between. The CDR3 extends over 17 amino acids. The CDR3 loop reads CASSLDPLKVARETQYF. In DNA, the CDR3 is TGTGCCAGCAGCTTAGATCCCTTAAAGGTAGCTCGGGAGACCCAGTACTTC.

The chain combines TRBV20-1 with TRBJ2-7; 8 bases are shared with TRBD2. This CDR3 is built from 15 residues. Germline loops: CDR1 DFQATT, CDR2 SNEGSKA (reference sequence). Trimming took 8 bases from V and 0 from J; bases not matched to a gene: 12. CDR3 sequence (DNA): TGCAGTCGTCAAGGAGTAGCGGGGAGCTCCTACGAGCAGTACTTC. It specifies CSRQGVAGSSYEQYF.

This clonotype has just one count. The J gene is TRBJ1-6, the V gene TRBV27; D gene uncertain. The CDR3 loop spans 16 amino acids. Per germline, CDR1 MNHEY and CDR2 SMNVEV (reference sequence). V was cut by 2 bases and J by 7 bases, with 15 bases left in between. The DNA of the CDR3 is TGTGCCAGCAGTTTACGGCCCCCAAAAGAGAATTCACCCCTCCACTTT. Its translation is CASSLRPPKENSPLHF.

This clonotype was picked up a small number of times. This chain joins TRBV12-3 or TRBV12-4 and TRBJ2-7; no definite D call. V dropped 2 bases and J dropped 2 bases, with 13 bases sitting between them. CDR3 length: 15 residues. In DNA form, the CDR3 reads TGTGCCAGCAGTTTAAATTCTCAGAGCCCCTACGAGCAGTACTTC. Translating it yields CASSLNSQSPYEQYF.

This chain connects TRBV6-2 or TRBV6-3 to TRBJ2-1; 10 nucleotides agree with TRBD2. With 2 bases clipped from V and 6 bases from J, the junction kept 7 bases outside the gene matches. CDR1 is MNHEY, CDR2 SVGEGT, per germline. The CDR3 totals 16 residues. The DNA of the CDR3 is TGTGCCAGCAGTTACCGGCTAGCGGGGGCCCTCAATGAGCAGTTCTTC. Translation: CASSYRLAGALNEQFF.

This clonotype was observed a handful of times. This chain links TRBV18 with TRBJ1-2, with TRBD1 as a possible D gene (5 bases). Germline V CDR1 and CDR2: KGHSH, LQKENI. Between the trimmed V and J ends, which lost 3 bases and 3 bases, there was a span of 8 bases. The CDR3 is 13 residues long. The CDR3: CASSPRVYYGYTF. CDR3 nucleotide sequence: TGTGCCAGCTCACCCAGGGTTTACTATGGCTACACCTTC.

The rearrangement joins TRBV12-3 or TRBV12-4 to TRBJ2-2, with D hard to call. The CDR3 has 15 residues. The V end was cut by 1 base, the J end by 4 bases, with 10 bases between. CDR3 residues: CASSLGHGSTGELFF. The DNA of the CDR3 is TGTGCCAGCAGTTTAGGCCACGGATCCACCGGGGAGCTGTTTTTT.